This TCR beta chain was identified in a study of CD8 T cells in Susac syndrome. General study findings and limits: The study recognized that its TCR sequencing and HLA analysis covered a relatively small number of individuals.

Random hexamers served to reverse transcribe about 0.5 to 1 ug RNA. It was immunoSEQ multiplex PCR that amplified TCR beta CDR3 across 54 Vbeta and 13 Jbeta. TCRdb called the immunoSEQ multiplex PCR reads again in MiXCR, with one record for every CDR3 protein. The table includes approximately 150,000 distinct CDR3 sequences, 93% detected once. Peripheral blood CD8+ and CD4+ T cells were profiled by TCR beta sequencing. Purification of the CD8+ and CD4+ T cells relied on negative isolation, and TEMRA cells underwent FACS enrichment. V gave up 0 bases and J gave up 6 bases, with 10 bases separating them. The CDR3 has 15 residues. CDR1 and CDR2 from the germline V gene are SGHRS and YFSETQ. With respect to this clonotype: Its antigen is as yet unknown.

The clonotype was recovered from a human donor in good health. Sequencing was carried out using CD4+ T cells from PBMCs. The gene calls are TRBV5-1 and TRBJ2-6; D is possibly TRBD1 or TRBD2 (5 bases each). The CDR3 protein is CASSLGGAMANVLTF. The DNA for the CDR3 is TGCGCCAGCAGCTTGGGAGGGGCGATGGCCAACGTCCTGACTTTC.